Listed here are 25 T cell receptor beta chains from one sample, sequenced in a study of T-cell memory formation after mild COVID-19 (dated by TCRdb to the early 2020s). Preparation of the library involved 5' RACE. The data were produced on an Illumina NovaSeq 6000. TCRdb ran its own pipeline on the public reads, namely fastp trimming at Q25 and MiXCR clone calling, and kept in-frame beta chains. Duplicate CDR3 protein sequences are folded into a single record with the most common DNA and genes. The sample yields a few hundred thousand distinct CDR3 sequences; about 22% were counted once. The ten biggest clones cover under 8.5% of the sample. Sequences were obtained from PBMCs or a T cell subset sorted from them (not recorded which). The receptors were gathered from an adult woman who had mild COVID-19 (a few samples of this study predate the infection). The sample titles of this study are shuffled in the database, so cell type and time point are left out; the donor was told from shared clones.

DNA of the CDR3: TGCAGCGCCGTCCGGGACGATCCGGGCTACACCTTC. It specifies CSAVRDDPGYTF. The J gene is TRBJ1-2, the V gene TRBV29-1, with D tentatively TRBD1 (5 bases). V was shortened by 7 bases and J by 8 bases, with 17 bases between the two germline ends. The CDR3 has 12 amino acids. Germline V gene data show CDR1 as SQVTM and CDR2 as ANQGSEA.

This CDR3 reads CASSLAWEHTEAFF. The CDR3 DNA is TGCGCCAGCAGCTTGGCTTGGGAACACACTGAAGCTTTCTTT. The chain has TRBV5-1 and TRBJ1-1; the D is unclear. The V gene lost 0 bases and the J gene lost 3 bases, with 9 bases spanning the gap. CDR3 length: 14 amino acids. CDR1 and CDR2 from the germline V gene are SGHRS and YFSETQ.

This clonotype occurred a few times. CDR3 nucleotides: TGTGCCAGCAGCTTAGGAGCCGGGACTAGCGGGGGAGATACGCAGTATTTT. Amino acids: CASSLGAGTSGGDTQYF. V and J are TRBV13 and TRBJ2-3; 14 positions match TRBD2. Trimming at V came to 0 bases and at J to 5 bases, leaving 4 bases not matched to a gene. CDR3 length: 17 amino acids. The germline V gene has CDR1 PRHDT and CDR2 FYEKMQ (reference sequence).

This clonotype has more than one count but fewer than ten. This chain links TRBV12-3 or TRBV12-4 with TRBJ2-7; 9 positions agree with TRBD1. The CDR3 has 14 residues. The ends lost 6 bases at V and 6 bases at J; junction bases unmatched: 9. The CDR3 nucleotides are TGTGCCAGCAGAAAGGGGACAGGGAACAGCGAGCAGTACTTC. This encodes CASRKGTGNSEQYF.

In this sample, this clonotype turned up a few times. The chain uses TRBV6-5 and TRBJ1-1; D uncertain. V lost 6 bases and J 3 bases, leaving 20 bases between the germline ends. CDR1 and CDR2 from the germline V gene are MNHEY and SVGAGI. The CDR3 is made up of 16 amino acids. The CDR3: CASSPRWVADYTEAFF. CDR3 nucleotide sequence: TGTGCCAGCAGCCCTCGGTGGGTGGCGGACTACACTGAAGCTTTCTTT.

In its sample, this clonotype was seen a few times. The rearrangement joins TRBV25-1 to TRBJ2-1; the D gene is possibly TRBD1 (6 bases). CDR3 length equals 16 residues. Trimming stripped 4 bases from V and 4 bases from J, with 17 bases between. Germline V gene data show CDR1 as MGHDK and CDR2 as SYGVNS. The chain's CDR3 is CASSGQGTQKYNEQFF. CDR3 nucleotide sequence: TGTGCCAGCAGTGGGCAGGGGACGCAGAAATACAATGAGCAGTTCTTC.

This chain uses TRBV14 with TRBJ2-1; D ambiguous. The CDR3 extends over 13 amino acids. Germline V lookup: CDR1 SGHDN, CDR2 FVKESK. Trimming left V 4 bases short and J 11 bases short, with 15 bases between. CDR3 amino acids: CASSLSTPIKQFF. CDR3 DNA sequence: TGTGCCAGCAGCCTCTCTACTCCGATTAAGCAGTTCTTC.

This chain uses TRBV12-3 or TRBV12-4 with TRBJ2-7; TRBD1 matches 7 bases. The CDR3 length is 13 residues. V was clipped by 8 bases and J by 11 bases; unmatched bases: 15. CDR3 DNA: TGTGCCAGCGGACGGGACAGTCCTCGAGTTGAGTACTTC. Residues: CASGRDSPRVEYF.

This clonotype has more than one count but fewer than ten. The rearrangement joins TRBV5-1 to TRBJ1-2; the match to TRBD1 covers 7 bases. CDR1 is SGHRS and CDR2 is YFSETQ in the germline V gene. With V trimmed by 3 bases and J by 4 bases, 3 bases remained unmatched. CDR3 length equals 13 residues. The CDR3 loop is CASSSGQFYGYTF. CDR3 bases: TGCGCCAGCAGCTCGGGACAGTTCTATGGCTACACCTTC.

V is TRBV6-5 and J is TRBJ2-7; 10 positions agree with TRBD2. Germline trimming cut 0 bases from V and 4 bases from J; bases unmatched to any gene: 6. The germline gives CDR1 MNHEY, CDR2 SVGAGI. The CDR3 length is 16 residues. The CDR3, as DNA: TGTGCCAGCAGTTACTCCTCGGCTAGCGGGAGATACGAGCAGTACTTC. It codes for CASSYSSASGRYEQYF.

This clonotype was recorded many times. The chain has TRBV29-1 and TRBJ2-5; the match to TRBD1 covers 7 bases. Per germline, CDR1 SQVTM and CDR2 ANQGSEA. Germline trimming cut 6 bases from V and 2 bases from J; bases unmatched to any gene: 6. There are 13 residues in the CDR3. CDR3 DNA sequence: TGCAGCGTGACGGGACAGTTACAAGAGACCCAGTACTTC. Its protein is CSVTGQLQETQYF.

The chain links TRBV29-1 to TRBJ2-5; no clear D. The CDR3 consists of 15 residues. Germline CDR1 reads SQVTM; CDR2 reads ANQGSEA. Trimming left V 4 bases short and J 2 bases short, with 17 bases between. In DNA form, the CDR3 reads TGCAGCGTTGCCCCGCGAATAGGGATGCAAGAGACCCAGTACTTC. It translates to CSVAPRIGMQETQYF.

The CDR3 DNA follows: TGCAGCGTCCCTCTGAACAACGGGGAGACCCAGTACTTC. Amino acid sequence: CSVPLNNGETQYF. V gene TRBV29-1 combines with J gene TRBJ2-5; D ambiguous. From germline, CDR1 is SQVTM and CDR2 ANQGSEA. V was trimmed by 6 bases and J by 5 bases, leaving 16 bases between them. The CDR3 contains 13 residues.

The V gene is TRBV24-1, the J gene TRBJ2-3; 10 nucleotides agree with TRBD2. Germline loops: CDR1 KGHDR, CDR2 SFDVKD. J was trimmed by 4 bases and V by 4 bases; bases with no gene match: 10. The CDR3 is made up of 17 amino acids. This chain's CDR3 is CATSESSLAGSSDTQYF. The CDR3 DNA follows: TGTGCCACCAGTGAATCATCACTAGCGGGAAGCTCAGATACGCAGTATTTT.

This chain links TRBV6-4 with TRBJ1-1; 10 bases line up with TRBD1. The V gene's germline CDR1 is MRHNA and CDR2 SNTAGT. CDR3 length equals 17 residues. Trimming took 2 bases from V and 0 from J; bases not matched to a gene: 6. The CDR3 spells CASSDRDRGPLNTEAFF. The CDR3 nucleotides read TGTGCCAGCAGTGACCGGGACAGGGGCCCTTTGAACACTGAAGCTTTCTTT.

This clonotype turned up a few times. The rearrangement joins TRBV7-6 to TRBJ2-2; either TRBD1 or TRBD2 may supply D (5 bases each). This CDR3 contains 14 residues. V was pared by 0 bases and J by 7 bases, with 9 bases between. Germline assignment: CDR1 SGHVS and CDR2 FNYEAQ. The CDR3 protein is CASSLAGDGGELFF. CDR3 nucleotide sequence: TGTGCCAGCAGCTTAGCAGGGGACGGCGGGGAGCTGTTTTTT. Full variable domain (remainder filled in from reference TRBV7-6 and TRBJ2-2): GAGVSQSPRYKVTKRGQDVALRCDPISGHVSLYWYRQALGQGPEFLTYFNYEAQQDKSGLPNDRFSAERPEGSISTLTIQRTEQRDSAMYRCASSLAGDGGELFFGEGSRLTVL.

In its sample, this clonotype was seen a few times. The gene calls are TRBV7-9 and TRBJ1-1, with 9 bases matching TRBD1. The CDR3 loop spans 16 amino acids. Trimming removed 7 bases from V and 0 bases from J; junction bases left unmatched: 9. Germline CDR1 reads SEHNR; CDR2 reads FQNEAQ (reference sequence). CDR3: CASTPPGTGMNTEAFF. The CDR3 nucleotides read TGTGCCAGCACCCCACCCGGGACAGGGATGAACACTGAAGCTTTCTTT.

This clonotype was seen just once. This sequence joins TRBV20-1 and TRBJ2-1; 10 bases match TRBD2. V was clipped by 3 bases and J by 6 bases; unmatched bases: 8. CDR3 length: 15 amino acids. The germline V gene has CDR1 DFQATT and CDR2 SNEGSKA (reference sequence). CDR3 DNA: TGCAGTGCTAGGTTAGCGGGAGGTTTCGGCAATGAGCAGTTCTTC. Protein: CSARLAGGFGNEQFF.

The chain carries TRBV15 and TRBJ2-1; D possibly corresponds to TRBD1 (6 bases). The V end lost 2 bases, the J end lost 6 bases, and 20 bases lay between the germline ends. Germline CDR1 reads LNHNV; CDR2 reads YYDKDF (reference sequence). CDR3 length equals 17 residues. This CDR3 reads CATSRRTASSALNEQFF. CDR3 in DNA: TGTGCCACCAGCAGAAGGACAGCCTCCAGTGCCCTCAATGAGCAGTTCTTC.

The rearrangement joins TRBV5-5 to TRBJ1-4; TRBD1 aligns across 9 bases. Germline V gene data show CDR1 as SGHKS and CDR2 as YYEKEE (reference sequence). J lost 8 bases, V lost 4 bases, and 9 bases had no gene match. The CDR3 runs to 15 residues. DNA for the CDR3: TGTGCCAGCAGCAGACCGGGACAGGGCATAGAAAAACTGTTTTTT. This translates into CASSRPGQGIEKLFF. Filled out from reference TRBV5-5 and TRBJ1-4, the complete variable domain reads DAGVTQSPTHLIKTRGQQVTLRCSPISGHKSVSWYQQVLGQGPQFIFQYYEKEERGRGNFPDRFSARQFPNYSSELNVNALLLGDSALYLCASSRPGQGIEKLFFGSGTQLSVL.

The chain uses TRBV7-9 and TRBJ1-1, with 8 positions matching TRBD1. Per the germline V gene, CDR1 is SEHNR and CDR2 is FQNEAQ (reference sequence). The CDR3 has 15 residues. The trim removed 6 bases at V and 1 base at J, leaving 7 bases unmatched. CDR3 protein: CASSVVGTGNTEAFF. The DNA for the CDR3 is TGTGCCAGCAGTGTGGTCGGGACAGGGAACACTGAAGCTTTCTTT.

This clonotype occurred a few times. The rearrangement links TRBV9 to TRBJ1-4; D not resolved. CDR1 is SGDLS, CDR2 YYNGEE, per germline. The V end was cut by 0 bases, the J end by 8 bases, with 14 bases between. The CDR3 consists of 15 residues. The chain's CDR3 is CASSVGGIKGEKLFF. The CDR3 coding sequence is TGTGCCAGCAGCGTAGGAGGGATAAAGGGCGAAAAACTGTTTTTT.

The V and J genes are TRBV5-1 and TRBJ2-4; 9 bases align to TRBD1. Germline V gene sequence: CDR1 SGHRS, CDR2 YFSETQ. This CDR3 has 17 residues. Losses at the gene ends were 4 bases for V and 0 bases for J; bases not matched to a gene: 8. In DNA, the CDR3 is TGCGCCAGCAGCACAGGACAGGGGACTCTAGCCAAAAACATTCAGTACTTC. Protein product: CASSTGQGTLAKNIQYF. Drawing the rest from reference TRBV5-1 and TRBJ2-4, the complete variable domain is KAGVTQTPRYLIKTRGQQVTLSCSPISGHRSVSWYQQTPGQGLQFLFEYFSETQRNKGNFPGRFSGRQFSNSRSEMNVSTLELGDSALYLCASSTGQGTLAKNIQYFGAGTRLSVL.

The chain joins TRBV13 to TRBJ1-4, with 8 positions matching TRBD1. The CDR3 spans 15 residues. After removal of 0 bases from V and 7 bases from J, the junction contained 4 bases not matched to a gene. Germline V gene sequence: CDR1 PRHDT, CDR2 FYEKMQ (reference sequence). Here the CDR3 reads CASSLGAGGGEKLFF. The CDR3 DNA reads TGTGCCAGCAGCTTAGGCGCAGGGGGCGGTGAAAAACTGTTTTTT.

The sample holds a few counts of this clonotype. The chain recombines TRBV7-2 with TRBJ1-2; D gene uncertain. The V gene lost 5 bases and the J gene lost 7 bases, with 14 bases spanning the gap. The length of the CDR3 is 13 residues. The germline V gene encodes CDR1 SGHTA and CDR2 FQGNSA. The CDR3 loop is CASSLTPAGGYTF. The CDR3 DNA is TGTGCCAGCAGCCTCACCCCGGCGGGTGGCTACACCTTC.